The entry below describes one T cell receptor beta chain. Its antigen is unknown. This CDR3 region has 16 residues. Trimming removed 3 bases from V and 0 bases from J, with 11 bases in between. Germline V gene data show CDR1 as SGHVS and CDR2 as FQNEAQ. TCRdb's table, derived via immunoSEQ multiplex PCR, lists solely in-frame clones and lacks some. The sample includes over 9,500 clones, 78% seen only once; the top ten take approximately 4.1%. The data derive from a study of immune evolution from preneoplasia to lung adenocarcinoma. Study details: HLA loss of heterozygosity: about 7% AIS, less than 18% MIA, about 35% ADC, none AAH. Study outcomes and limitations: Clonality was highest in normal lung, lower in later-stage lesions apparently. From normal lung to invasive adenocarcinoma, top clone frequencies appeared to decrease.

Nucleic acids came from premalignant or tumor cells enriched by macro-dissection. The TCR sequence derives from a person aged 60-79 years with lung adenocarcinoma. The chain uses TRBV7-8 and TRBJ2-2; no definite D call. The specimen was FFPE minimally invasive lung adenocarcinoma tissue. CDR3 nucleotides: TGTGCCAGCAGCTTTCTGGGTGGTTCGAACACCGGGGAGCTGTTTTTT. Translated: CASSFLGGSNTGELFF.